This T cell receptor (beta chain) was observed in a study of shared clonotypes between healthy human individuals (dated by TCRdb to the early 2020s). Notes on the research overall: The cohort included a few men and two women between 18 and 49 years of age. Blood TCR repertoires of roughly five healthy adults were deeply sequenced to estimate repertoire size and the extent of clonotype sharing between individuals. Different laboratories and diverse techniques were used to prepare libraries and sequence TCR repertoires, to increase sequencing depth and limit assay-specific biases. Between about 0.85 and 9.5 billion PBMCs per donor were obtained by leukapheresis.

A word on this clone: Which antigen it targets is not known. No base quality information exists; no much larger clone differs at one position.

The paper as a whole reports these results and caveats: Pairwise subsampling indicated that sequencing depth was expected to affect the degree of clonotype sharing among donors. Because the study included only a small number of donors, the genetic and exposure-history diversity represented was limited. Sampling was limited to blood, and TCR repertoires in tissue likely differ from TCR repertoires in blood.

The donors were healthy, HIV-negative adults with no recently reported acute infections or vaccinations. Only Caucasian adults living in Nashville, Tennessee, USA were represented among the donors. In the unsorted samples, 85 million to 100 million PBMCs were counted, and genomic DNA was extracted using the QIAamp DNA Blood Mini kit. Blood was obtained by leukapheresis, after which PBMCs were separated by Ficoll-Histopaque density gradient centrifugation and cryopreserved in liquid nitrogen vapor phase. TCR CDR3 regions were amplified from genomic DNA by multiplex PCR using the deep immunoSEQ assay. Genomic DNA extracted from each cell subset was distributed evenly over all wells of several immunoSEQ 96-well plates, and each plate served as one replicate. Each replicate PCR for unsorted PBMC received roughly 300 ng genomic DNA, equal to 30,000 to 35,000 T cell genomes. Ten immunoSEQ deep assay plates were used to sequence unsorted PBMC genomic DNA. Purified libraries were measured with a Qubit 3.0 fluorometer, size-checked on a Bioanalyzer 2100, and measured again with the KAPA Library Quantification kit. Each immunoSEQ 96-well plate was sequenced on its own single-read 150-cycle Illumina NextSeq 550 flow cell. Under the source paper's analysis protocol: Because the immunoSEQ output included only junctional sequences and no quality scores, the filtering could not be the same as the filtering used for full-length reads. To assign V/J genes and CDR3, sequences were annotated against IMGT germline references using PyIR, a Python wrapper for IgBLAST v1.9. Reads were filtered out if the reads had weak V/J assignments (E-value above 1e-6), no CDR3, stop codons, out-of-frame junctions, or ambiguous translated residues. V3J clonotypes were defined as sequences sharing the same inferred V gene, J gene, and CDR3 amino acid sequence. The percentage overlap between two repertoires was calculated by dividing the number of shared unique clonotypes by the size of the smaller repertoire. Three approaches were used to assess repertoire richness: RTK rarefaction, the Chao1 estimator, and Recon v2.1 estimates of unobserved clonotypes. Drawn from immuneACCESS, this table holds only the in-frame rearrangements with V and J called that TCRdb kept. Clones are partly lost; checked studies trace under half to an unresolved V gene and leave the rest unexplained. V and J calls and clone size come straight from that table; D and trimming were deduced from the DNA. The sample table holds about 490,000 clones, of which 70% to 80% were seen once. Together, the top ten hold 13% of the sample.

The germline V gene encodes CDR1 SGHNT and CDR2 YYREEE (reference sequence). Unmatched junction bases come to 4, with V trimmed by 2 bases and J by 4 bases. The CDR3 runs 15 residues from the cysteine to the phenylalanine. Only the CDR3 part of the read is kept: 45 bases, read in frame from the first base. Specimen: PBMCs. Rearrangement joined TRBV5-4 to TRBJ2-2; 8 junctional bases match TRBD1. This receptor was identified in a woman aged 40 to 50 in good health. Some clones in this sample may be carry-over from other donors' samples. The nucleotides read TGTGCCAGCAGCTTAGACAGGGGAGTCACCGGGGAGCTGTTTTTT. Translation gives CASSLDRGVTGELFF.